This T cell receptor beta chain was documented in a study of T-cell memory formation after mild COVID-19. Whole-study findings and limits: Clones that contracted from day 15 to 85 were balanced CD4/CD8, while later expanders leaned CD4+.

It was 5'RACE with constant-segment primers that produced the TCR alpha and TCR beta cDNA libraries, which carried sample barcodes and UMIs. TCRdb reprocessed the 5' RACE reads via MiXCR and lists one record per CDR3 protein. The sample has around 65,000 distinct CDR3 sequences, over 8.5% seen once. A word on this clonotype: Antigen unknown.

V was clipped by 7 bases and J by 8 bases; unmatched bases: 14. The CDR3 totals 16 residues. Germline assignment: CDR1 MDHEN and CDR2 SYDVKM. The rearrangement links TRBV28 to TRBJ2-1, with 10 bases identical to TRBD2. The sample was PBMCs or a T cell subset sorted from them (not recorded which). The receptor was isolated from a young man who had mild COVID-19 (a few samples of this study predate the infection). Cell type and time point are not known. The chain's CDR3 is CASIGQALAGIHEQFF. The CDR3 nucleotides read TGTGCCAGCATCGGACAGGCACTAGCGGGGATCCATGAGCAGTTCTTC.